The T cell receptor beta chain described here comes from a study of blood T cells in healthy people across ages. With a J-beta primer mix and a sample-barcoded 5' primer, a second PCR ran about 7 to 12 cycles. Every cDNA molecule carried a tag from a template-switch adaptor bearing 12 random nucleotides. TCRdb recomputed calls from the 5' RACE reads with MiXCR, one row per CDR3 protein. The sample carries roughly 700,000 distinct CDR3 sequences, 32% recorded once. Germline lookup yields CDR1 SGHRS and CDR2 YFSETQ. The CDR3 extends over 14 amino acids. This clonotype was detected only a few times. The germline gene is not matched at one end of the junction; a read error may be the cause.

Sequencing was carried out using blood. The TCR was taken from a woman older than 75 in good health. The chain has TRBV5-1 and TRBJ2-4, with D possibly being TRBD1 (5 bases). In DNA, the CDR3 is TGCGCCAGCGGCTTGGTCAGCAGGGCGGACATTCAGTACTTC. Amino acids: CASGLVSRADIQYF.